This is a list of T cell receptor beta chains from one sample in a study of blood T cell repertoires in COVID-19. The repertoire was sequenced with immunoSEQ multiplex PCR; TCRdb's copy has only in-frame clones and lacks some. The sample includes around 250,000 clones, around 93% seen only once; the top ten take 2.8%. The sequencing sample was made of PBMCs or T cells enriched from blood (not recorded which). These receptors all stem from a middle-aged man who had been exposed to COVID-19. The CDR3 runs from the conserved cysteine through the conserved F or W. The order of the fields is clone size, D gene, J gene, V gene, CDR3 DNA, CDR3 protein. The D gene is left open where the match is weak. Clone size is shown for a subset of rows, as once, few, many or a class of expanded clone.

>-|TRBD1|TRBJ2-7|TRBV12-3/TRBV12-4
TGTGCCAGCAGTTTAAGGGGGCCGGACGAGCAGTACTTC
CASSLRGPDEQYF
>-|TRBD1|TRBJ2-7|TRBV24-1
TGTGCCACCAGTGAAGGGGCGGGCAGGGGGCTTGAGCAGTACTTC
CATSEGAGRGLEQYF
>-|-|TRBJ2-1|TRBV28
TGTGCCAGCAGTTTATTAACTAGCTCCTACAATGAGCAGTTCTTC
CASSLLTSSYNEQFF
>once|-|TRBJ2-3|TRBV6-4
TGTGCCAGCAGTGACTACAGATCAATCACAGATACGCAGTATTTT
CASSDYRSITDTQYF
>-|TRBD2|TRBJ2-1|TRBV19
TGTGCCAGGTCCCCCCTAGCGGATCCCAATGAGCAGTTCTTC
CARSPLADPNEQFF
>-|TRBD2|TRBJ2-7|TRBV5-1
TGCGCCAGCAGCTTGGAACTAGCGAATACCTACGAGCAGTACTTC
CASSLELANTYEQYF
>-|-|TRBJ2-3|TRBV4-2
TGTGCCAGCAGCCAAGATCTGGGCATCGCGGGTGGAGATACGCAGTATTTT
CASSQDLGIAGGDTQYF
>-|TRBD2|TRBJ2-7|TRBV27
TGTGCCAGCAGTTTAGGTGCCCCCCTAGCGGGAGCCTACGAGCAGTACTTC
CASSLGAPLAGAYEQYF
>once|-|TRBJ1-2|TRBV6-5
TGTGCCAGCGTCGATAACAGGGACTATGGCTACACCTTC
CASVDNRDYGYTF
>-|-|TRBJ1-5|TRBV24-1
TGTGCCACCAGTGGGCACAATAGCAATCAGCCCCAGCATTTT
CATSGHNSNQPQHF
>-|-|TRBJ1-2|TRBV15
TGTGCCACCAGCTCGGCCGGGACTCTGTCTCCCACCTTC
CATSSAGTLSPTF
>-|-|TRBJ2-1|TRBV28
TGTGCCAGCAGTTTATTAGGGACACGGACCTACAATGAGCAGTTCTTC
CASSLLGTRTYNEQFF
>-|TRBD1|TRBJ1-2|TRBV28
TGTGCCAGCACTCGGACAGGCTATGGCTACACCTTC
CASTRTGYGYTF
>once|TRBD1|TRBJ1-1|TRBV3-1/TRBV3-2
TGTGCCAGCAGCTCTACAGGGGCGAGCACTGAAGCTTTCTTT
CASSSTGASTEAFF
>-|TRBD2|TRBJ2-3|TRBV24-1
TGTGCCACCAGTGATTTCACGGCTAGCGGGACGAGCACAGATACGCAGTATTTT
CATSDFTASGTSTDTQYF
>-|-|TRBJ2-5|TRBV27
TGTGCCAGCAGTTCGCAAGAGACCCAGTACTTC
CASSSQETQYF
>-|TRBD1|TRBJ1-5|TRBV10-3
TGTGCCATCAGGGGGGCAGGGGGCTTAGAGCCCCAGCATTTT
CAIRGAGGLEPQHF
>-|-|TRBJ1-1|TRBV6-5
TGTGCCAGCAGCAAAACAGGGTACACTGAAGCTTTCTTT
CASSKTGYTEAFF
>few|-|TRBJ2-7|TRBV5-1
TGCGCCAGCGTACAGGCGCCGGGTTACGAGCAGTACTTC
CASVQAPGYEQYF
>-|-|TRBJ2-7|TRBV4-1
TGCGCCAGCAGCCTCACAGGCCAAAGCTCCTACGAGCAGTACTTC
CASSLTGQSSYEQYF
>-|-|TRBJ2-5|TRBV5-1
TGCGCCAGCAGCTTGGGAGTGCCCCAGGGGTCCCAGTACTTC
CASSLGVPQGSQYF
>once|-|TRBJ2-2|TRBV9
TGTGCCAGCAGCGTAGGGGGGCAGGGGTGGACCGGGGAGCTGTTTTTT
CASSVGGQGWTGELFF
>-|-|TRBJ2-7|TRBV25-1
TGTGCCAGCAGTGAATTTGGCCGGGGAGACCTTTTATACGAGCAGTACTTC
CASSEFGRGDLLYEQYF
>-|-|TRBJ2-3|TRBV27
TGTGCCAGCAGTTTGGAGGGAGGCACAGATACGCAGTATTTT
CASSLEGGTDTQYF
>once|TRBD1|TRBJ2-2|TRBV3-1/TRBV3-2
TGTGCCAGCAGCGCCGGGACAGGGACCACCGGGGAGCTGTTTTTT
CASSAGTGTTGELFF
>-|-|TRBJ1-3|TRBV14
TGTGCCAGCAGTCAAGGACAGACTGGAAACACCATATATTTT
CASSQGQTGNTIYF
>-|-|TRBJ2-2|TRBV12-3/TRBV12-4
TGTGCCAGCAGGGACAGCGCCGGGGAGCTGTTTTTT
CASRDSAGELFF
>few|TRBD1|TRBJ1-6|TRBV19
TGTGCCAGTAGTGGACAGGGAATCGTGGATTCACCCCTCCACTTT
CASSGQGIVDSPLHF
>-|-|TRBJ1-1|TRBV30
TGTGCCTGGAACAGAGGGACAATAACAGAGAACACTGAAGCTTTCTTT
CAWNRGTITENTEAFF
>-|TRBD1|TRBJ2-2|TRBV6-5
TGTGCCAGCAGTTACTCCACGGGACAGGGCCACGGGGAGCTGTTTTTT
CASSYSTGQGHGELFF
>-|TRBD1|TRBJ2-1|TRBV5-1
TGCGCCAGCACCCCGGACAGGGGTTATGAGCAGTTCTTC
CASTPDRGYEQFF
>-|TRBD2|TRBJ2-2|TRBV29-1
TGCAGCGTGGGGACTAGCAGCTACACCGGGGAGCTGTTTTTT
CSVGTSSYTGELFF
>-|-|TRBJ2-1|TRBV6-6
TGTGCCAGCAGTTACTCACCGGGACAAAGAGCGGATGAGCAGTTCTTC
CASSYSPGQRADEQFF
>once|TRBD2|TRBJ2-3|TRBV30
TGTGCCTGGAGTGACTCTAGCGGGATCACAGATACGCAGTATTTT
CAWSDSSGITDTQYF
>-|-|TRBJ2-3|TRBV9
TGTGCCAGCAGCGCTGGTCCGGGGAGCACAGATACGCAGTATTTT
CASSAGPGSTDTQYF
>once|TRBD2|TRBJ2-5|TRBV7-3
TGTGCCAGCAGCGTAAATAGCGGGAGGGGGGAGACCCAGTACTTC
CASSVNSGRGETQYF
>-|TRBD1|TRBJ1-4|TRBV23-1
TGCGCCAGCAGTCAATTAGTGGGACAGGGGAGTGAAAAACTGTTTTTT
CASSQLVGQGSEKLFF
>-|-|TRBJ1-5|TRBV28
TGTGCCAGCAGGACCACAGGATTCAATCAGCCCCAGCATTTT
CASRTTGFNQPQHF
>-|TRBD1|TRBJ2-5|TRBV5-4
TGTGCCAGCAGCTTGACAGGGGAAGAGACCCAGTACTTC
CASSLTGEETQYF
>-|-|TRBJ1-2|TRBV6-1
TGTGCCAGCAGTGAAGTCATCAGAGGGCAGGGAGGTGGCTACACCTTC
CASSEVIRGQGGGYTF
>-|-|TRBJ2-1|TRBV2
TGTGCCAGCAGTGAAGCGCTCTACAGGAGTAATGAGCAGTTCTTC
CASSEALYRSNEQFF
>-|TRBD1|TRBJ1-2|TRBV7-3
TGTGCCAGCATTTCCCCGGGACAGGGGGCTGTCTACACCTTC
CASISPGQGAVYTF
>-|-|TRBJ2-1|TRBV9
TGTGCCAGCAGCGTAGAAGGAGGGGTCTACAATGAGCAGTTCTTC
CASSVEGGVYNEQFF
>few|-|TRBJ1-1|TRBV30
TGTGCCTGGAGTGTACTCGAGGGCACTGAAGCTTTCTTT
CAWSVLEGTEAFF
>-|-|TRBJ2-2|TRBV25-1
TGTGCCAGCAGTGAATTGGGCACACCCAACACCGGGGAGCTGTTTTTT
CASSELGTPNTGELFF
>-|-|TRBJ1-1|TRBV19
TGTGCCAGTAGTGGCGGACAGACCAACACTGAAGCTTTCTTT
CASSGGQTNTEAFF
>-|-|TRBJ2-1|TRBV24-1
TGTGCCACCGAAGGATACAGTAGCTCCTACAATGAGCAGTTCTTC
CATEGYSSSYNEQFF
>-|TRBD2|TRBJ2-2|TRBV27
TGTGCCAGCAGTTTAGCGACTAGCGGGAGATTCACCGGGGAGCTGTTTTTT
CASSLATSGRFTGELFF
>once|-|TRBJ1-2|TRBV28
TGTGCCAGCTCGCTTGCTGGCAGGGGCAATGGCTACACCTTC
CASSLAGRGNGYTF
>-|-|TRBJ1-3|TRBV18
TGTGCCAGCTCATTATCCTCTGGAAACACCATATATTTT
CASSLSSGNTIYF
>-|-|TRBJ2-7|TRBV5-4
TGTGCCAGCAGCCCCCGGGACACCACCTACGAGCAGTACTTC
CASSPRDTTYEQYF
>-|TRBD2|TRBJ2-4|TRBV19
TGTGCCAGTAGTATTCGGGGCGCGGGGGTCAAAAACATTCAGTACTTC
CASSIRGAGVKNIQYF
>once|-|TRBJ2-4|TRBV3-1/TRBV3-2
TGTGCCAGCAGCCACAACACCCGTGGAGACATTCAGTACTTC
CASSHNTRGDIQYF
>-|-|TRBJ2-7|TRBV7-9
TGTGCCAGCAGAACTGCCGCGGGATACGAGCAGTACTTC
CASRTAAGYEQYF
>many|TRBD1|TRBJ1-5|TRBV5-6
TGTGCCAGCAGCTGCGACAGGGGCCTTAGCAATCAGCCCCAGCATTTT
CASSCDRGLSNQPQHF
>-|TRBD1|TRBJ1-2|TRBV19
TGTGCCAGTACCACTGACAGGGTGAGAAATGGCTACACCTTC
CASTTDRVRNGYTF
>-|-|TRBJ2-1|TRBV25-1
TGTGCCAGCAGCCCCCAGGGGGGACGTCTCGAGTTCTTC
CASSPQGGRLEFF